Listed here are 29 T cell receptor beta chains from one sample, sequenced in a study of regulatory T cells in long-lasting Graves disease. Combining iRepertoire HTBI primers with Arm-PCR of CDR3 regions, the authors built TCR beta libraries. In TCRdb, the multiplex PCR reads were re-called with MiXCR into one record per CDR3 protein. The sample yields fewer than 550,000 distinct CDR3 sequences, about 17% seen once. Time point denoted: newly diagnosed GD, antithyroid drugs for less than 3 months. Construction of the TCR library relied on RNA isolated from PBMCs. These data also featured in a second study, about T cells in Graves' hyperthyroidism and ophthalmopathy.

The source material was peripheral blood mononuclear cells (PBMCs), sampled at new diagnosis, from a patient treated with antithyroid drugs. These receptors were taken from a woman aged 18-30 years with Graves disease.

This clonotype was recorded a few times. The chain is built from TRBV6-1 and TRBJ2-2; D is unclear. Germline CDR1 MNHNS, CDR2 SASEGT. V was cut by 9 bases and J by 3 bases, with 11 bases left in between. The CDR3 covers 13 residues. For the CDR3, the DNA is TGTGCCAGTCATCGGGCGTACACCGGGGAGCTGTTTTTT. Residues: CASHRAYTGELFF.

The DNA for the CDR3 is TGCAGCGTTGAAGTGCAGGGGGCCTACGAGCAGTACTTC. Its protein product is CSVEVQGAYEQYF. The J gene is TRBJ2-7, the V gene TRBV29-1, with 7 nucleotides matching TRBD1. V shed 1 base, J shed 2 bases, and the junction held 2 bases outside the gene matches. CDR1 SQVTM and CDR2 ANQGSEA come from the germline V gene. The CDR3 runs 13 residues.

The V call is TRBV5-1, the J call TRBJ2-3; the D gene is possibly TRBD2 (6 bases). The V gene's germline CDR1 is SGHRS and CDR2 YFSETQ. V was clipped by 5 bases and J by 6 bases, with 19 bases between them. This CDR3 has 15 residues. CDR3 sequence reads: CASRYLAELSDTQYF. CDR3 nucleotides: TGCGCCAGCAGGTACTTAGCGGAACTTTCGGATACGCAGTATTTT.

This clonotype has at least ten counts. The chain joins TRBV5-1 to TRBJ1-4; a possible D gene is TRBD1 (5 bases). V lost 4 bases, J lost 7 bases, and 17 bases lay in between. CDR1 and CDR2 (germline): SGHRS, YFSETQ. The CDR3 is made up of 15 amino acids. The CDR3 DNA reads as TGCGCCAGCAGCGGGGTGCAGGGTCCCTTTGAAAAACTGTTTTTT. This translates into CASSGVQGPFEKLFF.

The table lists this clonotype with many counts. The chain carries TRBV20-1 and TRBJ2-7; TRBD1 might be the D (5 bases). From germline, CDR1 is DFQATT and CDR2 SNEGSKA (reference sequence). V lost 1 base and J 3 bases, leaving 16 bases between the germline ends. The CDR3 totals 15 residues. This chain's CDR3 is CSARGTTVAFYEQYF. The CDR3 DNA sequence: TGCAGTGCTAGAGGGACGACAGTGGCTTTCTACGAGCAGTACTTC.

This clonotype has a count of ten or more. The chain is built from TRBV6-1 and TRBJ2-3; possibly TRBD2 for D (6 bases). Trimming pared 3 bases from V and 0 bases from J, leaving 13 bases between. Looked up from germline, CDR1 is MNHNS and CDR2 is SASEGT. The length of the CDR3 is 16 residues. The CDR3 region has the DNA TGTGCCAGCAGTGAGCATCTGCGGGGAAGCACAGATACGCAGTATTTT. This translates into CASSEHLRGSTDTQYF.

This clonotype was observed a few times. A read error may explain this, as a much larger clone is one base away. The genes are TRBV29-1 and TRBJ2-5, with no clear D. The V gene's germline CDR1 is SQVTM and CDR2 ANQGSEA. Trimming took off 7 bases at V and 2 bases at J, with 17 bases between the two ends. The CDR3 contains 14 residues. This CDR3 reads CSAVTSLLQETQYF. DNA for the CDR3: TGCAGCGCTGTGACATCCTTGCTGCAAGAGACCCAGTACTTC. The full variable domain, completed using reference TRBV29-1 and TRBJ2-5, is SAVISQKPSRDICQRGTSLTIQCQVDSQVTMMFWYRQQPGQSLTLIATANQGSEATYESGFVIDKFPISRPNLTFSTLTVSNMSPEDSSIYLCSAVTSLLQETQYFGPGTRLLVL.

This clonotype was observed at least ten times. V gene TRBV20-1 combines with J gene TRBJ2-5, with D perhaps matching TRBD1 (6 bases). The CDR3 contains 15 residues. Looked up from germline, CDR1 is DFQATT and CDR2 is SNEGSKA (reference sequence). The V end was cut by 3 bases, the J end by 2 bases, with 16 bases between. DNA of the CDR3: TGCAGTGCTAGTCCTTCTTGGGGGACACAAGAGACCCAGTACTTC. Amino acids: CSASPSWGTQETQYF.

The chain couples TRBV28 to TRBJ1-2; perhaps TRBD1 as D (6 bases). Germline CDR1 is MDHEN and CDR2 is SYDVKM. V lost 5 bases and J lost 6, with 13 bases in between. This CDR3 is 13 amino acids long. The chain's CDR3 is CASSPNDRHGYTF. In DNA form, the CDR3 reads TGTGCCAGCAGTCCCAACGACAGGCATGGCTACACCTTC.

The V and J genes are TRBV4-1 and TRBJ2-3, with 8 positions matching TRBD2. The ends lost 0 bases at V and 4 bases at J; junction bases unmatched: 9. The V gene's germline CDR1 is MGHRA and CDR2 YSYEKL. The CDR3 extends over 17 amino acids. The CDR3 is CASSQEASGSRADTQYF. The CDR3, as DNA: TGCGCCAGCAGCCAAGAGGCCAGCGGGAGTCGGGCAGATACGCAGTATTTT.

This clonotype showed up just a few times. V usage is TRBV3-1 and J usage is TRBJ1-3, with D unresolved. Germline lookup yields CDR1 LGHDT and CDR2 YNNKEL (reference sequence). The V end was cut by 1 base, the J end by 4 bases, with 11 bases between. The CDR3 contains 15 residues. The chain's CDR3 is CASSQGTGRGNTIYF. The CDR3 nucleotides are TGTGCCAGCAGCCAAGGGACGGGGAGAGGAAACACCATATATTTT.

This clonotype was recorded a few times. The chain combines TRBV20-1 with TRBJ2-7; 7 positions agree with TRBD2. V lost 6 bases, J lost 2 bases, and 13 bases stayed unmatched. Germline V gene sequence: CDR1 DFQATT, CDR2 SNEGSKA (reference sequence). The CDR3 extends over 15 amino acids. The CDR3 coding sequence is TGCAGTGCGCTACATTTAGGGACTATCCCCTACGAGCAGTACTTC. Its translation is CSALHLGTIPYEQYF.

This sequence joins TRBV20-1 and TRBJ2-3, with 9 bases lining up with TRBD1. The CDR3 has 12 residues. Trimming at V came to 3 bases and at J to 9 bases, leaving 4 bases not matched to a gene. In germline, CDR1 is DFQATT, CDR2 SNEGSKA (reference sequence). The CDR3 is CSARDRGATQYF. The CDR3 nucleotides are TGCAGTGCTAGGGACAGGGGTGCGACGCAGTATTTT.

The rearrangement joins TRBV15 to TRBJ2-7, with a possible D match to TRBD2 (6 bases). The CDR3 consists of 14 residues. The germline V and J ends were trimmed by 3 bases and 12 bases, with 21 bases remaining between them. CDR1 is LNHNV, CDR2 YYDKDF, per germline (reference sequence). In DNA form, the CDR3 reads TGTGCCACCAGCAGTGACCGCCGGGCGGGACGGGGGTACTTC. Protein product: CATSSDRRAGRGYF.

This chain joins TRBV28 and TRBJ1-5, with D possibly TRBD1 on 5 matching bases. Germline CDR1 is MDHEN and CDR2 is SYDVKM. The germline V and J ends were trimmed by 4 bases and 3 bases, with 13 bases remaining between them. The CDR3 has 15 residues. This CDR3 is CASSYDRQINQPQHF. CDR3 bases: TGTGCCAGCAGTTACGACAGACAAATCAATCAGCCCCAGCATTTT.

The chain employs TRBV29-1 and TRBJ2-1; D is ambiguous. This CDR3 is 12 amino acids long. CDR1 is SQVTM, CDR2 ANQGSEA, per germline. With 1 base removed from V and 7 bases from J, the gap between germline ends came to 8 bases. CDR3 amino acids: CSVEGNTNEQFF. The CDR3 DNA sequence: TGCAGCGTTGAAGGAAATACAAATGAGCAGTTCTTC.

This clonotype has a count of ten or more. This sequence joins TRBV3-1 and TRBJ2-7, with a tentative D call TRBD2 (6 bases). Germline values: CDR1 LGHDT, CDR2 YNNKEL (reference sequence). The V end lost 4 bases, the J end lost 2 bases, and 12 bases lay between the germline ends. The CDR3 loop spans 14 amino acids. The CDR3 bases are TGTGCCAGCAGCCCCCGTAGCGGAACCTACGAGCAGTACTTC. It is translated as CASSPRSGTYEQYF.

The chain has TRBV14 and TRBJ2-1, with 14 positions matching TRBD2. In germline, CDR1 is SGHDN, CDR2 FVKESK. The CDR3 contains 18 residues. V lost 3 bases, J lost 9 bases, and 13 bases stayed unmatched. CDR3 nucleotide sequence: TGTGCCAGCAGCCATCGGGGACTAGCGGGAGCTCGGCGGGCTGAGCAGTTCTTC. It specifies CASSHRGLAGARRAEQFF.

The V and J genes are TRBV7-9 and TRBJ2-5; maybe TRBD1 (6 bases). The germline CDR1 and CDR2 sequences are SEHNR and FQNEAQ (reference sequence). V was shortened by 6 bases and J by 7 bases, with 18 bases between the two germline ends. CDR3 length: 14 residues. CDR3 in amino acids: CASRTTGTGATQYF. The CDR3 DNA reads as TGTGCCAGCAGAACAACAGGGACGGGTGCGACCCAGTACTTC.

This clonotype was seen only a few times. The CDR3 here is CASEDRGGQPQHF. In nucleotides, the CDR3 is TGTGCCAGTGAAGACAGGGGAGGCCAGCCCCAGCATTTT. The V gene is TRBV19, the J gene TRBJ1-5; the match to TRBD1 covers 8 bases. Germline V gene lookup returns CDR1 LNHDA and CDR2 SQIVND (reference sequence). With V trimmed by 8 bases and J by 7 bases, 7 bases remained unmatched. The CDR3 consists of 13 residues.

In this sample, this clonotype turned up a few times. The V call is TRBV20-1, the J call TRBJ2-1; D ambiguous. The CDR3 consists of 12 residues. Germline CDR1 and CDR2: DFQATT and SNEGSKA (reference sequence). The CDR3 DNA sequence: TGCAGGGTGGCCCAGACGAACAATGAGCAGTTCTTC. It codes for CRVAQTNNEQFF.

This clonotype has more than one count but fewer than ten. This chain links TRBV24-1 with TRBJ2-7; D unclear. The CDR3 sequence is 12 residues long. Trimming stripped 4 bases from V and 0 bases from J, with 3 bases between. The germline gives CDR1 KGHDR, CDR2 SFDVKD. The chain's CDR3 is CATSDRSYEQYF. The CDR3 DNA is TGTGCCACCAGTGACCGCTCCTACGAGCAGTACTTC.

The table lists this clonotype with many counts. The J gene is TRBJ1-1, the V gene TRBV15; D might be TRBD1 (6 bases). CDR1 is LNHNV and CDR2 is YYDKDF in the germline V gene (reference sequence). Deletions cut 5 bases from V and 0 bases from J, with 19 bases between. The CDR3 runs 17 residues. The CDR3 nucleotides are TGTGCCACCAGCGGAACCCGGGACATCGGCATGAACACTGAAGCTTTCTTT. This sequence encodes CATSGTRDIGMNTEAFF.

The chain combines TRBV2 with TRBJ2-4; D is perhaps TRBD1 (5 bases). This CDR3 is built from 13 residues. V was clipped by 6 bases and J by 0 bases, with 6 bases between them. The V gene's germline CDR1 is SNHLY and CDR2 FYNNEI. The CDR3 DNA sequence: TGTGCCAGCAGGGACACAGCCAAAAACATTCAGTACTTC. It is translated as CASRDTAKNIQYF.

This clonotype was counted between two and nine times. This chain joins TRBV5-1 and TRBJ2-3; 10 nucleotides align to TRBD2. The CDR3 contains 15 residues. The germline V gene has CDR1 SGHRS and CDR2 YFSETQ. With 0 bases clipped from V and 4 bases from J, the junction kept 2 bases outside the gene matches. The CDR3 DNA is TGCGCCAGCAGCTTGGGGACTAGCGGACCAGATACGCAGTATTTT. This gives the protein CASSLGTSGPDTQYF.

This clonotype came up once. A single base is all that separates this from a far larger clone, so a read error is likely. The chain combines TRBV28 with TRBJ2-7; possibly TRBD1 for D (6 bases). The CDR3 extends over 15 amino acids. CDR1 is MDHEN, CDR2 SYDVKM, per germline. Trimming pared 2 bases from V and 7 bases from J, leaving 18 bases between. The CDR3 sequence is CASSLAGVGVNEQYF. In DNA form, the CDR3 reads TGTGCCAGCAGTTTAGCAGGGGTAGGGGTCAATGAGCAGTACTTC.

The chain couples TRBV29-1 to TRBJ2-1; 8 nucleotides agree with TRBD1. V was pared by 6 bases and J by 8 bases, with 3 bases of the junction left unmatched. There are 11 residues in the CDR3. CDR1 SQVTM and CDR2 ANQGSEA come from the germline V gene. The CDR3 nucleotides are TGCAGCGTCGGACAGGGATATGAGCAGTTCTTC. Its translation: CSVGQGYEQFF.

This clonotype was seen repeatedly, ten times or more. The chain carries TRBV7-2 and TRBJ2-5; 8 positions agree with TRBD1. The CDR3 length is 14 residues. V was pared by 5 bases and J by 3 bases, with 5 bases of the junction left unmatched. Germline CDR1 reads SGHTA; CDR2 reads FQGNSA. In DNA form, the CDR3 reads TGTGCCAGCAGCCGCCCAGGGGGCAAAGAGACCCAGTACTTC. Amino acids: CASSRPGGKETQYF.

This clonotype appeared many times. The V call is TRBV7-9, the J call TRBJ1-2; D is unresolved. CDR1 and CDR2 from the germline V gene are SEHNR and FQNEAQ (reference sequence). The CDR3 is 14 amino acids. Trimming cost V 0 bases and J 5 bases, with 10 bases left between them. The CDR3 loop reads CASSLAGRRYGYTF. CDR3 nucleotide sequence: TGTGCCAGCAGCTTAGCTGGGCGGCGGTATGGCTACACCTTC.